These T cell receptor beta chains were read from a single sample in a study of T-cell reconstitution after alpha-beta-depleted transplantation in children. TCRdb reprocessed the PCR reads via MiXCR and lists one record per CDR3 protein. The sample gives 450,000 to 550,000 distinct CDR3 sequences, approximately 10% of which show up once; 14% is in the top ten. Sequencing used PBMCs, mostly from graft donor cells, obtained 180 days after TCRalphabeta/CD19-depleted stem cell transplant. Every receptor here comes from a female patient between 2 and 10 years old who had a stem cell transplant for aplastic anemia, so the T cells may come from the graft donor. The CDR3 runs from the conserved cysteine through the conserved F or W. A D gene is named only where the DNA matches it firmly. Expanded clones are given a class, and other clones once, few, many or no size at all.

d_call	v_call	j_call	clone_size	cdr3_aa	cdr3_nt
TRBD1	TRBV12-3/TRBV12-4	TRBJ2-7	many	CASSLGRDRVPNEQYF	TGTGCCAGCAGTTTAGGGCGGGACAGGGTCCCCAACGAGCAGTACTTC
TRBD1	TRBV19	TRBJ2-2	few	CASSSRPMDRGAGELFF	TGTGCCAGTAGTTCTCGTCCCATGGACAGGGGCGCCGGGGAGCTGTTTTTT
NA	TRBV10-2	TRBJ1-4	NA	CASSESRKTNEKLFF	TGCGCCAGCAGTGAGTCGAGAAAAACTAATGAAAAACTGTTTTTT
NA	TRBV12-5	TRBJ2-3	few	CASGLGARGADTQYF	TGTGCTAGTGGTCTTGGTGCGCGGGGCGCAGATACGCAGTATTTT
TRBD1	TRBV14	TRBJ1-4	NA	CASSSGTGDEKLFF	TGTGCCAGCAGCTCCGGGACAGGGGATGAAAAACTGTTTTTT
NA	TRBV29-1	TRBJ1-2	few	CSVGEVIRPEYGYTF	TGCAGCGTGGGGGAAGTGATCCGACCAGAGTATGGCTACACCTTC
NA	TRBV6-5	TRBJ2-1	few	CASSYRGAGLGNEQFF	TGTGCCAGCAGTTACCGGGGGGCGGGACTGGGGAATGAGCAGTTCTTC
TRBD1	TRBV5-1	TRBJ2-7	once	CASSLVTGEEQYF	TGCGCCAGCAGCTTGGTGACAGGGGAAGAGCAGTACTTC
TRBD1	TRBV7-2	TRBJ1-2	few	CASSLVGQGNGYTF	TGTGCCAGCAGCTTAGTGGGACAGGGGAATGGCTACACCTTC
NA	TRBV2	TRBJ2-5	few	CASMRETQYF	TGTGCCAGCATGAGGGAGACCCAGTACTTC
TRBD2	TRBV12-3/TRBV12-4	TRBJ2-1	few	CASSFGWSGSDEQFF	TGTGCCAGCAGTTTTGGGTGGAGCGGGAGTGATGAGCAGTTCTTC
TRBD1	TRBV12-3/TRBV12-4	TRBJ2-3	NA	CASSTQGDGNTQYF	TGTGCCAGCAGTACCCAGGGGGATGGAAATACGCAGTATTTT
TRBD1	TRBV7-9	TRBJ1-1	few	CASSLGGTGAAEAFF	TGTGCCAGCAGCTTAGGGGGGACAGGGGCGGCTGAAGCTTTCTTT
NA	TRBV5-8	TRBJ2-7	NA	CASSLELGAIREQYF	TGTGCCAGCAGCTTGGAATTAGGGGCCATCCGCGAGCAGTACTTC
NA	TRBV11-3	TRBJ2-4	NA	CASSLGGPENIQYF	TGTGCCAGCAGCTTAGGTGGGCCCGAAAACATTCAGTACTTC
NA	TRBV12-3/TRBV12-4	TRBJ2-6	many	CASSLYTSGRGAGANVLTF	TGTGCCAGCAGTTTATACACCTCAGGCAGGGGAGCTGGGGCCAACGTCCTGACTTTC
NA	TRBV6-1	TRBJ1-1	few	CASTPRLENTEAFF	TGTGCCAGCACCCCCCGGTTGGAGAACACTGAAGCTTTCTTT
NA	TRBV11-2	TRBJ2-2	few	CASSRRTANTGELFF	TGTGCCAGCAGCAGGAGGACAGCGAACACCGGGGAGCTGTTTTTT
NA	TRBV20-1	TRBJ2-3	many	CSARSFLADTQYF	TGCAGTGCTAGATCCTTTTTAGCAGATACGCAGTATTTT
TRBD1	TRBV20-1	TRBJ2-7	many	CSARSRAGGWDSYEQYF	TGCAGTGCTAGATCCAGAGCAGGGGGCTGGGACTCCTACGAGCAGTACTTC
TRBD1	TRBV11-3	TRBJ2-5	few	CASVGQGGETQYF	TGTGCCAGCGTGGGACAGGGAGGGGAGACCCAGTACTTC
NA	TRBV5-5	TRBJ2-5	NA	CASGNRAAQETQYF	TGTGCCAGCGGCAACAGGGCAGCACAAGAGACCCAGTACTTC
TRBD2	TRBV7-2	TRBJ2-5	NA	CASSRAGAGETQYF	TGTGCCAGCAGCCGAGCGGGAGCCGGAGAGACCCAGTACTTC
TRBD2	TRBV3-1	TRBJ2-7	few	CASSLKASGTYEQYF	TGTGCCAGCAGCCTTAAGGCTAGCGGAACCTACGAGCAGTACTTC
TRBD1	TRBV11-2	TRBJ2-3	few	CASSKVARWTGSTDTQYF	TGTGCCAGCAGCAAAGTGGCTCGGTGGACAGGGAGCACAGATACGCAGTATTTT
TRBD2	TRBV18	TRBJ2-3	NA	CASSPKELAGPLTDTQYF	TGTGCCAGCTCACCTAAGGAACTAGCGGGACCGCTCACAGATACGCAGTATTTT
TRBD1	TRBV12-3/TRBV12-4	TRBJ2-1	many	CASPINPNRGSYNEQFF	TGTGCCAGCCCAATCAACCCCAACAGGGGCTCCTACAATGAGCAGTTCTTC
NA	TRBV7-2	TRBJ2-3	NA	CASSLAGFLGARDTQYF	TGTGCCAGCAGCTTAGCTGGGTTCCTGGGGGCGCGAGATACGCAGTATTTT
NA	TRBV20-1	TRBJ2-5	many	CSARDSKSQETQYF	TGCAGTGCTAGAGACTCGAAGTCCCAAGAGACCCAGTACTTC
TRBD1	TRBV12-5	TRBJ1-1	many	CASGWQTGGPNTEAFF	TGTGCTAGTGGTTGGCAGACAGGGGGCCCCAACACTGAAGCTTTCTTT
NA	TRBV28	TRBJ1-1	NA	CASSPSVRGSTEAFF	TGTGCCAGCAGCCCCTCCGTCAGGGGAAGCACTGAAGCTTTCTTT
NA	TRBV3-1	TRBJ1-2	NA	CASSQEGDRPLNYGYTF	TGTGCCAGCAGCCAAGAGGGGGACCGTCCACTTAACTATGGCTACACCTTC
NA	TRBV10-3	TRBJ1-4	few	CAISEEGSGEKLFF	TGTGCCATCAGTGAGGAGGGGTCGGGTGAAAAACTGTTTTTT
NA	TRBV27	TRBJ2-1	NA	CASSPKGEWWGEQFF	TGTGCCAGCAGTCCCAAGGGGGAGTGGTGGGGTGAGCAGTTCTTC
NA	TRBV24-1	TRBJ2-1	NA	CATSDPAGREPYNEQFF	TGTGCCACCAGTGATCCGGCCGGGCGGGAACCCTACAATGAGCAGTTCTTC
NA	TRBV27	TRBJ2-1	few	CARLAGNEQFF	TGTGCCAGACTAGCAGGGAATGAGCAGTTCTTC
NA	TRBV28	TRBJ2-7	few	CASSSERIPDWPSYEQYF	TGTGCCAGCAGTTCAGAGAGGATCCCCGATTGGCCCTCCTACGAGCAGTACTTC
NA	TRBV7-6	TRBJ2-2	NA	CASSLGHITGELFF	TGTGCCAGCAGCTTAGGACATATCACCGGGGAGCTGTTTTTT
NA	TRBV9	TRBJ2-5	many	CASSVGDLQETQYF	TGTGCCAGCAGCGTAGGCGACCTCCAAGAGACCCAGTACTTC
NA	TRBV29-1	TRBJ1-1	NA	CSVEGRRREDTEAFF	TGCAGCGTTGAAGGGCGGAGGCGAGAGGACACTGAAGCTTTCTTT
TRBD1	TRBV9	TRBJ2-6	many	CASSAILRGQEIPSGANVLTF	TGTGCCAGCAGCGCTATACTACGGGGACAGGAAATACCCTCTGGGGCCAACGTCCTGACTTTC
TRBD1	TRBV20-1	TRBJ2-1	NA	CSATRGQAYGEQFF	TGCAGTGCCACCCGGGGACAGGCCTACGGTGAGCAGTTCTTC
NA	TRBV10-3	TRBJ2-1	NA	CAISETTSNEQFF	TGTGCCATCAGTGAGACCACTAGCAATGAGCAGTTCTTC
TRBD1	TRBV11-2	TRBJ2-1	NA	CASSLPPGQLYNEQFF	TGTGCCAGCAGCTTACCTCCGGGACAGCTCTACAATGAGCAGTTCTTC
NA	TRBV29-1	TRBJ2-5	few	CSVEGEYREQVETQYF	TGCAGCGTTGAAGGAGAATACAGGGAACAGGTAGAGACCCAGTACTTC
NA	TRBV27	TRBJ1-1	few	CASSYLSSKNTEAFF	TGTGCCAGCAGTTATCTCTCCTCGAAAAACACTGAAGCTTTCTTT
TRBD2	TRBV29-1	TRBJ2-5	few	CSTHHLSGTSFARKETQYF	TGCAGCACGCACCATCTCTCGGGGACTAGCTTCGCCCGTAAAGAGACCCAGTACTTC
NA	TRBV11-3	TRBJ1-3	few	CASRRQVSGNTIYF	TGTGCCAGCAGGCGACAGGTCTCTGGAAACACCATATATTTT
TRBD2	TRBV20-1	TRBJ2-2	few	CSVQAGRAGELFF	TGCAGTGTACAGGCGGGGAGGGCCGGGGAGCTGTTTTTT
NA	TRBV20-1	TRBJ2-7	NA	CSARTWNTFSYEQYF	TGCAGTGCTAGAACATGGAACACGTTTTCCTACGAGCAGTACTTC
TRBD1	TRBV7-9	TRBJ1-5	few	CASSLGQGFGNQPQHF	TGTGCCAGCAGCTTGGGACAGGGATTCGGCAATCAGCCCCAGCATTTT
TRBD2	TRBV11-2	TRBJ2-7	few	CASSLVASGRKNSYEQYF	TGTGCCAGCAGCTTAGTAGCTAGCGGGAGGAAGAACTCCTACGAGCAGTACTTC